Below, one T cell receptor (beta chain) is given with its context. Its antigen is not known. This sample is part of a study of T cell repertoires in cytomegalovirus infection. Study-wide context: Carrying CMV and the relevant HLA type showed in public TCR beta signatures.

This CDR3 comprises 15 residues. Germline CDR1 SGHDT, CDR2 YYEEEE. V lost 1 base, J lost 6 bases, and 15 bases lay in between. General observations from the study: CMV-specific TCR beta clonotypes restricted by HLA-C dominated the ex vivo response. Accumulated public TCR beta family frequency recognized individuals carrying CMV together with the relevant HLA.

TCRdb re-called the reads through MiXCR, storing one row per CDR3 protein. The sample gives approximately 500,000 distinct CDR3 sequences, 26% of which show up once; approximately 13% is in the top ten. The sequence derives from a human donor in good health (CMV status not recorded). Some clones in this sample may be carry-over from other donors' samples. What was sequenced was PBMCs. The chain links TRBV5-6 to TRBJ2-3, with no clear D. The CDR3 spells CASSLRLGIVDTQYF. For the CDR3, the DNA is TGTGCCAGCAGCTTGAGGCTAGGAATTGTCGATACGCAGTATTTT.